Each of the 18 T cell receptor beta chains below was sequenced from the same sample in a study of blood T cell repertoires in COVID-19. Only in-frame clones appear in the TCRdb table, and some are missing; sequencing was by immunoSEQ multiplex PCR. The sample lists fewer than 80,000 clones, roughly 82% occurring once. What was sequenced was peripheral blood. Receptor source: a human donor in a cohort sampled during active COVID-19.

This sequence joins TRBV28 and TRBJ2-5; weak D call: TRBD2 (5 bases). CDR3 length equals 15 residues. Trimming removed 2 bases at V and 4 bases at J, with 14 bases between. The germline V gene has CDR1 MDHEN and CDR2 SYDVKM. The CDR3 DNA reads TGTGCCAGCAGTTTAAATGGGAGAGGTGGAGAGACCCAGTACTTC. Translating it yields CASSLNGRGGETQYF.

This clone was seen more than once but under ten times. CDR3 nucleotides: TGTGCCAGCAGTTTACAGGGGGCGAACACTGAAGCTTTCTTT. This gives the protein CASSLQGANTEAFF. This chain uses TRBV5-4 with TRBJ1-1, with TRBD1 matching over 9 bases. CDR1 and CDR2 from the germline V gene are SGHNT and YYREEE (reference sequence). The CDR3 length is 14 residues. V lost 5 bases to trimming and J lost 1 base; unmatched junction nucleotides: 3.

The rearrangement joins TRBV11-2 to TRBJ2-1, with TRBD2 as a possible D gene (6 bases). With 0 bases removed from V and 9 bases from J, the gap between germline ends came to 12 bases. Germline V gives CDR1 SGHAT, CDR2 FQNNGV. The CDR3 is made up of 14 amino acids. In DNA form, the CDR3 reads TGTGCCAGCAGCTTAGACGGGACTGGCGGTGAGCAGTTCTTC. This sequence encodes CASSLDGTGGEQFF. Full variable domain (remainder filled in from reference TRBV11-2 and TRBJ2-1): EAGVAQSPRYKIIEKRQSVAFWCNPISGHATLYWYQQILGQGPKLLIQFQNNGVVDDSQLPKDRFSAERLKGVDSTLKIQPAKLEDSAVYLCASSLDGTGGEQFFGPGTRLTVL.

This chain connects TRBV2 to TRBJ2-2; TRBD2 matches at 8 bases. Germline V lookup: CDR1 SNHLY, CDR2 FYNNEI. The CDR3 is 16 amino acids. J gave up 0 bases and V 4 bases, and 4 bases lay outside the gene matches. This CDR3 reads CASSALGLANTGELFF. CDR3 sequence (DNA): TGTGCCAGCAGTGCTCTGGGACTAGCGAACACCGGGGAGCTGTTTTTT.

V usage is TRBV5-1 and J usage is TRBJ2-7; TRBD1 matches at 7 bases. Per germline, CDR1 SGHRS and CDR2 YFSETQ. This CDR3 contains 15 residues. The V gene end was trimmed by 0 bases and the J gene end by 0 bases; junction bases not matched to a gene: 3. DNA of the CDR3: TGCGCCAGCAGCTTGGGGACAGGACTCTCCTACGAGCAGTACTTC. Translation: CASSLGTGLSYEQYF.

The chain combines TRBV15 with TRBJ2-7; D is perhaps TRBD2 (6 bases). This CDR3 region has 18 residues. The V end lost 0 bases, the J end lost 2 bases, and 20 bases lay between the germline ends. Germline CDR1 and CDR2: LNHNV and YYDKDF (reference sequence). CDR3 bases: TGTGCCACCAGCAGAGATGGAAGGAGGGCAGGGCTTGCCTACGAGCAGTACTTC. Amino acid sequence: CATSRDGRRAGLAYEQYF.

J is TRBJ2-7 and V is TRBV4-2; 9 nucleotides match TRBD2. The germline V gene has CDR1 LGHNA and CDR2 YNFKEQ. This CDR3 contains 16 residues. V shed 4 bases and J 0 bases; nucleotides not matched to a gene: 7. The chain's CDR3 is CASSPIAGARSYEQYF. DNA of the CDR3: TGTGCCAGCAGCCCCATAGCGGGGGCCCGCTCCTACGAGCAGTACTTC.

V is TRBV7-2 and J is TRBJ2-6, with a possible D match to TRBD1 (5 bases). Trimming shortened V by 5 bases and J by 0 bases, and 8 bases separated the two germline ends. Germline V gene sequence: CDR1 SGHTA, CDR2 FQGNSA. The CDR3 is 15 amino acids. The CDR3 region is CASSRDSSGANVLTF. CDR3 bases: TGTGCCAGCAGCCGTGACAGCTCTGGGGCCAACGTCCTGACTTTC.

The chain employs TRBV12-3 or TRBV12-4 and TRBJ2-3; D may be TRBD1 (6 bases). V lost 5 bases and J lost 6, with 9 bases in between. The CDR3 length is 12 residues. The CDR3 DNA follows: TGTGCCAGCAGTAACAGGGTCGATACGCAGTATTTT. Protein: CASSNRVDTQYF.

The gene calls are TRBV2 and TRBJ2-2; D is ambiguous. Germline V gene lookup returns CDR1 SNHLY and CDR2 FYNNEI. Between the trimmed V and J ends, which lost 9 bases and 5 bases, there was a span of 13 bases. The CDR3 covers 13 residues. The CDR3 bases are TGTGCCAGTCATTTTAGCCCTACCGGGGAGCTGTTTTTT. Translation gives CASHFSPTGELFF. Full variable domain (remainder filled in from reference TRBV2 and TRBJ2-2): EPEVTQTPSHQVTQMGQEVILRCVPISNHLYFYWYRQILGQKVEFLVSFYNNEISEKSEIFDDQFSVERPDGSNFTLKIRSTKLEDSAMYFCASHFSPTGELFFGEGSRLTVL.

The genes are TRBV5-1 and TRBJ1-2; no definite D call. V dropped 4 bases and J dropped 7 bases, with 17 bases sitting between them. The CDR3 length is 14 residues. CDR1 and CDR2 from the germline V gene are SGHRS and YFSETQ. The CDR3 sequence: CASSDNLGGVGYTF. In nucleotides, the CDR3 is TGCGCCAGCAGCGATAACCTGGGAGGTGTTGGCTACACCTTC.

This clone was detected only a few times. This rearrangement joins TRBV20-1 to TRBJ2-1; D may be TRBD1 (6 bases). The CDR3 has 14 residues. Germline V gene lookup returns CDR1 DFQATT and CDR2 SNEGSKA (reference sequence). V was shortened by 3 bases and J by 3 bases, with 12 bases between the two germline ends. The CDR3 DNA sequence: TGCAGTGCTAGTTCGGGACACCGCTACAATGAGCAGTTCTTC. Translation: CSASSGHRYNEQFF.

This chain uses TRBV7-6 with TRBJ2-3; D is possibly TRBD1 (5 bases). This CDR3 has 14 amino acids. Germline assignment: CDR1 SGHVS and CDR2 FNYEAQ. V dropped 4 bases and J dropped 6 bases, with 14 bases sitting between them. This chain's CDR3 is CASSSSWGPDTQYF. The CDR3 nucleotides read TGTGCCAGCAGCTCCTCGTGGGGCCCCGATACGCAGTATTTT.

The chain combines TRBV29-1 with TRBJ2-7; 8 bases fit TRBD1. CDR1 is SQVTM and CDR2 is ANQGSEA in the germline V gene. Losses at the gene ends were 7 bases for V and 7 bases for J; bases not matched to a gene: 9. CDR3 length: 12 amino acids. CDR3 nucleotide sequence: TGCAGCGCCACGGACAGGGCTAGTGAGCAGTACTTC. Amino acids: CSATDRASEQYF.

The gene calls are TRBV11-2 and TRBJ2-5, with TRBD1 matching 7 bases. CDR3 length equals 15 residues. CDR1 SGHAT and CDR2 FQNNGV come from the germline V gene. The ends lost 4 bases at V and 2 bases at J; junction bases unmatched: 7. The CDR3 DNA follows: TGTGCCAGCAGCTCCGACCCGGGACAGCAAGAGACCCAGTACTTC. This sequence encodes CASSSDPGQQETQYF.

This clone has a handful of counts. This rearrangement joins TRBV6-1 to TRBJ1-2; D may be TRBD1 (6 bases). CDR3 size: 16 residues. Germline assignment: CDR1 MNHNS and CDR2 SASEGT. Trimming left V 2 bases short and J 0 bases short, with 13 bases between. DNA for the CDR3: TGTGCCAGCAGTGAATCTGGGGGCCCGACTAACTATGGCTACACCTTC. Translating gives CASSESGGPTNYGYTF.

The CDR3 spells CASSTGTLNTEAFF. The CDR3 nucleotides are TGCGCCAGCAGCACCGGGACACTGAACACTGAAGCTTTCTTT. The chain recombines TRBV5-1 with TRBJ1-1, with D tentatively TRBD1 (6 bases). V was trimmed by 4 bases and J by 0 bases, leaving 10 bases between them. The CDR3 spans 14 residues. From germline, CDR1 is SGHRS and CDR2 YFSETQ.

This clone was seen repeatedly, ten times or more. The V and J genes are TRBV29-1 and TRBJ1-1, with a weak D call TRBD1 (6 bases). V was pared by 5 bases and J by 6 bases, with 13 bases between. Per germline, CDR1 SQVTM and CDR2 ANQGSEA. The CDR3 runs to 12 residues. CDR3 in amino acids: CSVRGGRAEAFF. CDR3 in DNA: TGCAGCGTTAGAGGGGGGAGGGCTGAAGCTTTCTTT.